This TCR beta chain was sequenced in a study of early T cells in non-severe SARS-CoV-2 infection. Overall study context: Whole-blood bulk RNA, unsorted, was sequenced, and chains were unpaired.

Unique molecular identifiers tagged individual cDNA molecules. Each CDR3 protein is one row after TCRdb ran MiXCR on the 5' RACE reads. The sample contains fewer than 50,000 distinct CDR3 sequences, almost 7.5% of which appear only once. From germline, CDR1 is DFQATT and CDR2 SNEGSKA (reference sequence). The V and J ends lost 5 bases and 4 bases respectively, with 19 bases between them. The CDR3 totals 15 residues. This clonotype was detected a few times. The V call is TRBV20-1, the J call TRBJ2-3; possibly TRBD2 for D (6 bases). The sequenced sample consisted of whole blood. The clonotype comes from an adult who was a healthcare worker with PCR-confirmed SARS-CoV-2 infection or an uninfected control (not recorded which). The CDR3 loop reads CSAPGGVGFSDTQYF. For the CDR3, the DNA is TGCAGTGCTCCAGGAGGGGTCGGATTTTCAGATACGCAGTATTTT.